One sample yielded the 8 T cell receptor beta chains listed below, sequenced in a study of cytomegalovirus exposure and HLA in healthy donors. Using immunoSEQ multiplex PCR, the repertoire was profiled, and TCRdb retains in-frame clones only, with some absent. This table holds 100,000 to 150,000 clones, about 90% found once. The sample was PBMCs. The receptors stem from a woman younger than 35 in good health and CMV-seronegative.

CDR3 in amino acids: CASRPIGGGGGNTIYF. The CDR3 nucleotides read TGTGCCAGTCGACCCATTGGGGGGGGAGGTGGAAACACCATATATTTT. The chain joins TRBV19 to TRBJ1-3; D may be TRBD1 (5 bases). Per the germline V gene, CDR1 is LNHDA and CDR2 is SQIVND (reference sequence). Deletions cut 8 bases from V and 3 bases from J, with 20 bases between. This CDR3 is 16 amino acids long.

This clone was seen a few times. The J gene is TRBJ1-6, the V gene TRBV2, with D uncertain. Between the trimmed V and J ends, which lost 7 bases and 8 bases, there was a span of 12 bases. Germline lookup yields CDR1 SNHLY and CDR2 FYNNEI. This CDR3 contains 13 residues. CDR3: CASTGDNYSPLHF. CDR3 nucleotides: TGTGCCAGCACCGGGGATAATTATTCACCCCTCCACTTT.

This clone was detected only once. Additional DNA sequences in this sample encode the identical CDR3. Written as DNA, the CDR3 is TGTGCCAGCAGCTTTAGTACCGGGGAGCTGTTTTTT. It specifies CASSFSTGELFF. This chain connects TRBV7-2 to TRBJ2-2; D is ambiguous. Germline V gene sequence: CDR1 SGHTA, CDR2 FQGNSA. The ends were cut back, 3 bases at V and 5 bases at J, with 4 bases in the middle. The CDR3 extends over 12 amino acids.

The chain employs TRBV5-4 and TRBJ1-1; D remains ambiguous. The CDR3 loop spans 14 amino acids. Trimming cost V 0 bases and J 1 base, with 7 bases left between them. CDR1 SGHNT and CDR2 YYREEE come from the germline V gene (reference sequence). CDR3 sequence (DNA): TGTGCCAGCAGCTTGGGACTCCAGAACACTGAAGCTTTCTTT. It codes for CASSLGLQNTEAFF. Using reference TRBV5-4 and TRBJ1-1 for the parts outside the CDR3, the full variable domain is ETGVTQSPTHLIKTRGQQVTLRCSSQSGHNTVSWYQQALGQGPQFIFQYYREEENGRGNFPPRFSGLQFPNYSSELNVNALELDDSALYLCASSLGLQNTEAFFGQGTRLTVV.

The chain recombines TRBV6-5 with TRBJ2-7, with D tentatively TRBD2 (7 bases). Germline V lookup: CDR1 MNHEY, CDR2 SVGAGI. This CDR3 comprises 16 residues. Trimming stripped 0 bases from V and 0 bases from J, with 12 bases between. The CDR3 DNA reads TGTGCCAGCAGTTACTCAGGGGGAGGGCTCTCCTACGAGCAGTACTTC. Protein sequence: CASSYSGGGLSYEQYF.

The V and J genes are TRBV6-5 and TRBJ2-1; D may be TRBD2 (6 bases). The CDR3 loop spans 14 amino acids. V shed 2 bases and J shed 10 bases, with 15 bases lying between them. Germline CDR1 reads MNHEY; CDR2 reads SVGAGI. CDR3 in DNA: TGTGCCAGCAGTTACGCGGTAGCGGTAGGGGAGCAGTTCTTC. Its translation: CASSYAVAVGEQFF.

This CDR3 reads CASSLTPSSYEQYF. The CDR3 bases are TGTGCCAGCAGCTTAACGCCCAGCTCCTACGAGCAGTACTTC. This chain links TRBV11-3 with TRBJ2-7; D gene unclear. This CDR3 contains 14 residues. The ends were cut back, 2 bases at V and 0 bases at J, with 8 bases in the middle. Germline V lookup: CDR1 SGHNT, CDR2 YENEEA.

The chain is built from TRBV28 and TRBJ2-3; TRBD2 agrees at 15 bases. Germline V gene lookup returns CDR1 MDHEN and CDR2 SYDVKM. V shed 5 bases, J shed 3 bases, and the junction held 9 bases outside the gene matches. The CDR3 contains 18 residues. CDR3 DNA sequence: TGTGCCAGCAGTCGCAGCGGACTAGCGGGGGGGCGAACAGATACGCAGTATTTT. This encodes CASSRSGLAGGRTDTQYF.